Each of the 2 T cell receptor beta chains below was sequenced from the same sample in a study of T cell responses to AZD1222 COVID-19 vaccine. Profiling relied on immunoSEQ multiplex PCR, and the TCRdb table lists in-frame clones only, not all of them. The sample contains 65,000 to 75,000 clones, 84% of which appear only once. This specimen consisted of peripheral blood, obtained on day 0 of AZD1222 vaccination. The receptors here all came from an adult in good health.

The DNA for the CDR3 is TGTGCCAGTACTACAGGCCCCGCGGACAGGCGAGATCAGCCCCAGCATTTT. Amino acid sequence: CASTTGPADRRDQPQHF. The V call is TRBV19, the J call TRBJ1-5, with 7 positions matching TRBD1. The CDR3 extends over 17 amino acids. With V trimmed by 7 bases and J by 5 bases, 17 bases remained unmatched. The V gene's germline CDR1 is LNHDA and CDR2 SQIVND (reference sequence).

The V gene is TRBV7-9, the J gene TRBJ2-2; D may be TRBD2 (5 bases). Looked up from germline, CDR1 is SEHNR and CDR2 is FQNEAQ (reference sequence). This CDR3 region has 15 residues. The V gene lost 1 base and the J gene lost 5 bases, with 11 bases spanning the gap. CDR3 nucleotide sequence: TGTGCCAGCAGCTTAGGAGGGATCGAGACCGGGGAGCTGTTTTTT. This gives the protein CASSLGGIETGELFF.